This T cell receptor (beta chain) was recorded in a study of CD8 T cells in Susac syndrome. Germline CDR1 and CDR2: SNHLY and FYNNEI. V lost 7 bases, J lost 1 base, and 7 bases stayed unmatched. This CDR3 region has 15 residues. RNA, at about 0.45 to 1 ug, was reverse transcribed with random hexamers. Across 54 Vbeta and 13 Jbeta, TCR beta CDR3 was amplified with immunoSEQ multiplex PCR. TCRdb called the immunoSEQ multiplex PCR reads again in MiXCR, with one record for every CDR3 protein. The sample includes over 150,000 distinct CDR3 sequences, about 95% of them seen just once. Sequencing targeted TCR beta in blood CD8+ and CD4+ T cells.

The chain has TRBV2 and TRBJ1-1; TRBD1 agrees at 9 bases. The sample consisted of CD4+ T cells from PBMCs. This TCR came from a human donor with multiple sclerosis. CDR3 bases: TGTGCCAGCAAGAAAGGACAGGGGTGGAACACTGAAGCTTTCTTT. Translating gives CASKKGQGWNTEAFF.